A selection of T cell receptor beta chains follows, all from one sample in a study of B cell selection in AIRE deficiency. Some clones are missing from TCRdb's copy, which holds only in-frame ones; the method was immunoSEQ multiplex PCR. The table lists 20,000 to 30,000 clones, around 92% of them singletons. The sample taken for sequencing was CD4+CD25+ Tregs sorted from PBMCs. The receptor source for this set is a human donor in good health. Both conserved end residues are trimmed from each CDR3. Each record gives: J gene, V gene, D gene, CDR3 protein. D genes are given only for firm matches.

J gene: TRBJ1-6
V gene: TRBV7-2
D gene: .
CDR3 protein: ASSLWTGGNSPLH

J gene: TRBJ1-5
V gene: TRBV15
D gene: .
CDR3 protein: ATSRDRWGASNQPQH

J gene: TRBJ2-7
V gene: TRBV7-2
D gene: TRBD1
CDR3 protein: ASSFWGDRGYEQY

J gene: TRBJ2-5
V gene: TRBV7-2
D gene: TRBD1
CDR3 protein: ASSLGQGAVLSETQY

J gene: TRBJ2-1
V gene: TRBV19
D gene: .
CDR3 protein: ASSTRSKLSYNEQF

J gene: TRBJ2-3
V gene: TRBV2
D gene: TRBD2
CDR3 protein: ARGTSGASTDTQY

J gene: TRBJ1-5
V gene: TRBV2
D gene: TRBD1
CDR3 protein: ASTLRTGINQPQH

J gene: TRBJ2-2
V gene: TRBV30
D gene: .
CDR3 protein: AWSPGLNTGELF

J gene: TRBJ2-3
V gene: TRBV2
D gene: .
CDR3 protein: ASLIEGDTQY

J gene: TRBJ1-3
V gene: TRBV18
D gene: .
CDR3 protein: ASSPPEKGGLGNTIY

J gene: TRBJ1-3
V gene: TRBV6-1
D gene: .
CDR3 protein: ASSNRQTKGNTIY

J gene: TRBJ1-2
V gene: TRBV2
D gene: TRBD1
CDR3 protein: ASNLDRFLYGYT

J gene: TRBJ2-6
V gene: TRBV28
D gene: .
CDR3 protein: ASSLRSSGANVLT

J gene: TRBJ2-5
V gene: TRBV18
D gene: .
CDR3 protein: ASSPGEETQY

J gene: TRBJ1-2
V gene: TRBV7-2
D gene: TRBD1
CDR3 protein: ASSLGTTGGRYGYT

J gene: TRBJ2-5
V gene: TRBV5-1
D gene: .
CDR3 protein: ASSLGLRGQETQY

J gene: TRBJ1-4
V gene: TRBV19
D gene: .
CDR3 protein: ASSARVLGEKLF

J gene: TRBJ1-1
V gene: TRBV7-9
D gene: .
CDR3 protein: ASSWTLSTEAF

J gene: TRBJ1-5
V gene: TRBV2
D gene: TRBD1
CDR3 protein: ASSGQGGRQPQH

J gene: TRBJ1-2
V gene: TRBV27
D gene: .
CDR3 protein: ASSQHSGTEVYGYT

J gene: TRBJ2-7
V gene: TRBV27
D gene: .
CDR3 protein: ASSFSLAAEQY

J gene: TRBJ2-3
V gene: TRBV6-1
D gene: TRBD2
CDR3 protein: ASRGDSTDTQY

J gene: TRBJ1-2
V gene: TRBV7-2
D gene: .
CDR3 protein: ASSRLIGYGYT

J gene: TRBJ1-2
V gene: TRBV19
D gene: .
CDR3 protein: ASTIGTTGDYGYT

J gene: TRBJ2-7
V gene: TRBV7-8
D gene: .
CDR3 protein: ASSLEQAREQY

J gene: TRBJ2-7
V gene: TRBV27
D gene: .
CDR3 protein: ASSLTFSYEQY

J gene: TRBJ2-1
V gene: TRBV23-1
D gene: .
CDR3 protein: ASSPLNEHEQF

J gene: TRBJ1-1
V gene: TRBV18
D gene: .
CDR3 protein: ASSPFTQPGHTEAF

J gene: TRBJ1-6
V gene: TRBV5-4
D gene: .
CDR3 protein: ASSFGSQIGNSPLH

J gene: TRBJ2-5
V gene: TRBV10-2
D gene: .
CDR3 protein: ASKRNQETQY

J gene: TRBJ2-2
V gene: TRBV10-3
D gene: TRBD1
CDR3 protein: AISESTGVRTGELF

J gene: TRBJ2-1
V gene: TRBV5-1
D gene: .
CDR3 protein: ASSPGGTGFPYNEQF

J gene: TRBJ1-2
V gene: TRBV20-1
D gene: TRBD1
CDR3 protein: SAWDRSGYT

J gene: TRBJ1-2
V gene: TRBV5-8
D gene: .
CDR3 protein: ASSPDGLRTPNYGYT

J gene: TRBJ1-5
V gene: TRBV21-1
D gene: .
CDR3 protein: ASSQGQGSSQPQH

J gene: TRBJ2-1
V gene: TRBV5-6
D gene: .
CDR3 protein: ASSLMNEQF